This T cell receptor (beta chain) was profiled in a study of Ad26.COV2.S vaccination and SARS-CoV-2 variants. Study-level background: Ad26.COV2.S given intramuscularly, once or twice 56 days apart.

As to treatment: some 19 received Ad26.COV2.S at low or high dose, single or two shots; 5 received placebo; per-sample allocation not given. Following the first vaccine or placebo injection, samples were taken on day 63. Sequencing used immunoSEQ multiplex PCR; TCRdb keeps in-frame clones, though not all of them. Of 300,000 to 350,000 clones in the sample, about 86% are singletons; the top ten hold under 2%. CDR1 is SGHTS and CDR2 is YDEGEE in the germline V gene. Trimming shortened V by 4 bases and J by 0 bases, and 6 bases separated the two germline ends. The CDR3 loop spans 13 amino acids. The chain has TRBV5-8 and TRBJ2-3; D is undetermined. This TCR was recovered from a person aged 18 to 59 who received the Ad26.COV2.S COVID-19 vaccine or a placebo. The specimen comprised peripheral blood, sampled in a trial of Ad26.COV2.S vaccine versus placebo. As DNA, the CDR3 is TGTGCCAGCAGCCATCCTAGCACAGATACGCAGTATTTT. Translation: CASSHPSTDTQYF.